This T cell receptor beta chain was recorded in a study of Ad26.COV2.S vaccination and SARS-CoV-2 variants. Regarding the study as a whole: The study found similar non-spike TCR breadth in vaccine and placebo recipients.

Treatment reported: some 20 received Ad26.COV2.S at low or high dose, single or two shots; 5 received placebo; per-sample allocation not given. Specimen acquisition occurred on day 63 following the initial vaccine or placebo injection. The repertoire was sequenced with immunoSEQ multiplex PCR; TCRdb's copy has only in-frame clones and lacks some. Here the sample spans about 400,000 clones, roughly 88% being singletons. This CDR3 has 15 residues. CDR1 SGHTA and CDR2 FQGTGA come from the germline V gene. V lost 5 bases to trimming and J lost 4 bases, with 15 bases between them. With respect to this clone: The antigen is undetermined.

This sample comprised peripheral blood, obtained in a trial of Ad26.COV2.S vaccine versus placebo. V is TRBV7-3 and J is TRBJ1-3, with D possibly TRBD1 on 6 matching bases. The origin of this receptor is a person aged 18 to 65 who received the Ad26.COV2.S COVID-19 vaccine or a placebo. CDR3 protein: CASSPSSDRGNTIYF. The CDR3 nucleotides read TGTGCCAGCAGCCCCTCCTCGGACAGAGGAAACACCATATATTTT.